This T cell receptor (beta chain) was found in a study of T cells in Graves' hyperthyroidism and ophthalmopathy. V was trimmed by 0 bases and J by 5 bases, leaving 5 bases between them. Germline CDR1 SGHKS, CDR2 YYEKEE (reference sequence). The CDR3 length is 12 residues. RNA transcripts were the template for amplifying TCR beta CDR3 regions. HTBI primers were employed in a first-round RT-PCR of the TCR CDR3. TCRdb used MiXCR to reprocess the multiplex PCR reads, holding one entry per CDR3 protein. The sample includes about 400,000 distinct CDR3 sequences, under 15% of them seen just once. The sample was blood. The receptor was isolated from a woman aged 25 to 39 with Graves' hyperthyroidism. The chain joins TRBV5-5 to TRBJ1-2; D is ambiguous. CDR3 nucleotide sequence: TGTGCCAGCAGCTTGGAACTATATGGCTACACCTTC. Encoded protein: CASSLELYGYTF. Looking up the rest from reference TRBV5-5 and TRBJ1-2 gives the full variable domain: DAGVTQSPTHLIKTRGQQVTLRCSPISGHKSVSWYQQVLGQGPQFIFQYYEKEERGRGNFPDRFSARQFPNYSSELNVNALLLGDSALYLCASSLELYGYTFGSGTRLTVV.